This T cell receptor (beta chain) was sequenced during a study of shared clonotypes between healthy human individuals. Across the whole study: A donor's plate count was three for CD4 naive and three for CD4 memory; CD8 naive had two and CD8 memory one. Overall study findings and caveats: What naive subsets generally showed was a larger estimated richness than memory subsets showed. For sorted subsets, rarefaction showed incomplete sequencing despite large depth.

The germline CDR1 and CDR2 sequences are SNHLY and FYNNEI. The CDR3 is 16 amino acids. The junction had 5 bases not matched to a gene; V was cut back by 5 bases and J by 1 base. With regard to this clone: Its specificity is not known.

Replicate PCRs run on sorted subsets employed approximately 0.2 ug DNA, approximately 30,000 T cell genomes. Sequencing used immunoSEQ multiplex PCR; TCRdb keeps in-frame clones, though not all of them. The profile shows about 2.1 million clones, around 95% of them singletons. The naive CD8 population came from CD45RO-negative cells selected for CCR7, without terminally differentiated effector memory CD45RA+ cells. The receptor was derived from a man between 18 and 29 years old in good health. Some clones in this sample may be carry-over from other donors' samples. Sequencing was done on a sample of naive CD8+ T cells from PBMCs. The rearrangement uses TRBV2 and TRBJ2-7, with 13 bases aligning to TRBD2. The CDR3 DNA reads TGTGCCAGCAGTTACGGGACTAGCGGGGCTTCCTACGAGCAGTACTTC. Its protein product is CASSYGTSGASYEQYF. Drawing the rest from reference TRBV2 and TRBJ2-7, the complete variable domain is EPEVTQTPSHQVTQMGQEVILRCVPISNHLYFYWYRQILGQKVEFLVSFYNNEISEKSEIFDDQFSVERPDGSNFTLKIRSTKLEDSAMYFCASSYGTSGASYEQYFGPGTRLTVT.